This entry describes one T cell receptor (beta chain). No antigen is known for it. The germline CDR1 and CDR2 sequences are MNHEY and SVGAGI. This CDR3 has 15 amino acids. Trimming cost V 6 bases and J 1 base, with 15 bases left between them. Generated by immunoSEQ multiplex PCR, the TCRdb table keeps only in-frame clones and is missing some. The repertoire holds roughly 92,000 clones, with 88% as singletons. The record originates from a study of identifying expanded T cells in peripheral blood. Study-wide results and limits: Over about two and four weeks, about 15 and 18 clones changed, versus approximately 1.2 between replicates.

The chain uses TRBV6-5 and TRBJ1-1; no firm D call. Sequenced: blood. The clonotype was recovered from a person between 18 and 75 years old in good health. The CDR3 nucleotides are TGTGCCAGCAGGGGGTGGGCAAAGGGGAACACTGAAGCTTTCTTT. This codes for CASRGWAKGNTEAFF.